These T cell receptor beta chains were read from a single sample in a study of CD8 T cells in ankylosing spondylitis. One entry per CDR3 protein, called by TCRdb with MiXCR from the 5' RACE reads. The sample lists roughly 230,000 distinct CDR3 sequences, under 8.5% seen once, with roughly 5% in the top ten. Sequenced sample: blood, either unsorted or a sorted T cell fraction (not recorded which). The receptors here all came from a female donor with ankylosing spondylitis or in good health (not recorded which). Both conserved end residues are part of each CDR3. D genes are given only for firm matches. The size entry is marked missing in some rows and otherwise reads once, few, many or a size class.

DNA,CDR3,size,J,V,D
TGCAGTGCCCAGGACAGGGGAATTAACTATGGCTACACCTTC,CSAQDRGINYGYTF,many,TRBJ1-2,TRBV20-1,TRBD1
TGTGCCAGCTCACCGAGGGGTAAAGGATACGAGCAGTACTTC,CASSPRGKGYEQYF,many,TRBJ2-7,TRBV18,.
TGTGCCATCAGGGACGGCCTTGAGACCCAGTACTTC,CAIRDGLETQYF,many,TRBJ2-5,TRBV10-3,.
TGTGCCAGCAGCCGAAGGACTAGCGGGAGTAACTCTAACGAGCAGTACTTC,CASSRRTSGSNSNEQYF,many,TRBJ2-7,TRBV13,TRBD2
TGTGCCAGCAGGCAAAGCGGGAGCACAGATACGCAGTATTTT,CASRQSGSTDTQYF,many,TRBJ2-3,TRBV7-6,.
TGTGCCAGCAGCTTGCCGGTAGGGTTAGCGGGAAACAATGAGCAGTTCTTC,CASSLPVGLAGNNEQFF,many,TRBJ2-1,TRBV7-8,TRBD2
TGCAGCGTTGGTGGGACAGAACAAGAGACCCAGTACTTC,CSVGGTEQETQYF,many,TRBJ2-5,TRBV29-1,TRBD1
TGTGCCAGCAGTGAAGCGATTTGGCCTCGGGCTTCACCCCTCCACTTT,CASSEAIWPRASPLHF,many,TRBJ1-6,TRBV6-1,.
TGTGCCAGCACCCATACCGACAGAGACCAAGAGACCCAGTACTTC,CASTHTDRDQETQYF,many,TRBJ2-5,TRBV7-8,.
TGTGCCAGCAGCCCCGGACTGAATAGCAATCAGCCCCAGCATTTT,CASSPGLNSNQPQHF,many,TRBJ1-5,TRBV7-6,.
TGTGCCAGCAGTTACGTTTGGGGGCGAGATGAAGCTTTCTTT,CASSYVWGRDEAFF,many,TRBJ1-1,TRBV6-5,.
TGCAGCGTTCGGACAGGGAGGGCCTACGAGCAGTACTTC,CSVRTGRAYEQYF,many,TRBJ2-7,TRBV29-1,.
TGTGCCAGCAGAATCCTCGGTAGGGATTCACCCCTCCACTTT,CASRILGRDSPLHF,many,TRBJ1-6,TRBV12-3/TRBV12-4,.
TGCAGTGCTAGGTTTGCAGGGCGTGGGACTGAAGCTTTCTTT,CSARFAGRGTEAFF,many,TRBJ1-1,TRBV20-1,.
TGTGCCAGCAGTTTCGACCGAGGGGGGGCAGATACGCAGTATTTT,CASSFDRGGADTQYF,.,TRBJ2-3,TRBV12-3/TRBV12-4,.
TGTGCGATCTTGGGGGAAGCTTTCTTT,CAILGEAFF,.,TRBJ1-1,TRBV15,.
TGTGCCAGCAGTCTCAAGAGGGCTGAAGCTTTCTTT,CASSLKRAEAFF,many,TRBJ1-1,TRBV28,.
TGTGCCAGCAGCTCGACTAGTTACAGTGAGCAGTTCTTC,CASSSTSYSEQFF,.,TRBJ2-1,TRBV7-9,.
TGTGCCAGCTCACCGCTTCTCGACAGGACGTATTTCCTCAATGAGCAGTTCTTC,CASSPLLDRTYFLNEQFF,many,TRBJ2-1,TRBV18,.
TGTGCCAGCAGCTTAGGGACAGGAGAGGAGGAAAAACTGTTTTTT,CASSLGTGEEEKLFF,many,TRBJ1-4,TRBV7-6,TRBD1
TGTGCCAGCAGGCCCGACATCTCTGGAAACACCATATATTTT,CASRPDISGNTIYF,many,TRBJ1-3,TRBV6-1,.
TGTGCCAGCAGAGTAGCGACCGGGGAGCTGTTTTTT,CASRVATGELFF,many,TRBJ2-2,TRBV6-6,.
TGTGCCAGCAGTAAGACTAGCGGGAGTACTGGAGTAAATGAGCAGTTCTTC,CASSKTSGSTGVNEQFF,many,TRBJ2-1,TRBV27,TRBD2
TGTGCCAGCAGTTACTCGATCAACAGGTTTGAGGTCGGGGAGCTGTTTTTT,CASSYSINRFEVGELFF,many,TRBJ2-2,TRBV6-5,.
TGCAGCGTTGGACTAGCGGGAGGTTGGGAGACCCAGTACTTC,CSVGLAGGWETQYF,many,TRBJ2-5,TRBV29-1,TRBD2
TGTGCCAGCAGCCCTTTGCGGGAGACCCAGTACTTC,CASSPLRETQYF,many,TRBJ2-5,TRBV6-2/TRBV6-3,.
TGCAGTGCGGTGGGTTCCTACGAGCAGTACTTC,CSAVGSYEQYF,many,TRBJ2-7,TRBV20-1,.
TGTGCCATCAGGGGTGCTTCCACTGAAGCTTTCTTT,CAIRGASTEAFF,few,TRBJ1-1,TRBV10-3,.
TGTGCCAGCAGCCAAGAAATCAGTACAGTCTACAACTATGGCTACACCTTC,CASSQEISTVYNYGYTF,many,TRBJ1-2,TRBV14,.
TGTGCCAGCAGGGAGGGACTAGCTAACGACGAGCAGTACTTC,CASREGLANDEQYF,few,TRBJ2-7,TRBV6-2/TRBV6-3,TRBD2
TGCAGTGCTGAGAGGGAGTATGGCTACACCTTC,CSAEREYGYTF,many,TRBJ1-2,TRBV20-1,.
TGCGCCAGCAGCTTGACAGGGGAGAATGAGCAGTTCTTC,CASSLTGENEQFF,many,TRBJ2-1,TRBV5-1,TRBD1
TGTGCCAGCACCCCCGGCCTAACCGTTAACACAGATACGCAGTATTTT,CASTPGLTVNTDTQYF,many,TRBJ2-3,TRBV6-1,.
TGCAGTGCCTCAGACAGGGGGCTTGGGGTAGCTTTCTTT,CSASDRGLGVAFF,many,TRBJ1-1,TRBV20-1,TRBD1
TGTGCCAGCAGCCCGACACAGGGAGCTGAAGCTTTCTTT,CASSPTQGAEAFF,many,TRBJ1-1,TRBV11-3,.
TGTGCCAGCAGCTTGGACAGGGGGCTGGACGAGCAGTACTTC,CASSLDRGLDEQYF,many,TRBJ2-7,TRBV5-4,TRBD1
TGTGCCAGTAGTATACGCGGAGGGACCGGGGAGCTGTTTTTT,CASSIRGGTGELFF,few,TRBJ2-2,TRBV19,.
TGCGCCACCGTGGGTTCAAACTATGGCTACACCTTC,CATVGSNYGYTF,many,TRBJ1-2,TRBV2,.
TGCGCCAGCAGCCCCCCGGGACAGGATGGCTACACCTTC,CASSPPGQDGYTF,many,TRBJ1-2,TRBV5-1,TRBD1
TGTGCCAGCAGCGCGGACGGGAGCACAGATACGCAGTATTTT,CASSADGSTDTQYF,many,TRBJ2-3,TRBV9,.
TGTGCCAGCAGTCGTGATGAGGGACAGAGGTACGAGCAGTACTTC,CASSRDEGQRYEQYF,many,TRBJ2-7,TRBV6-1,TRBD1
TGTGCCAGCTCACTTGAGGGAGGCACCGGGGAGCTGTTTTTT,CASSLEGGTGELFF,many,TRBJ2-2,TRBV18,.
TGTGCCAGCAGTTTAAACAGGGGGAAGTTCTACGAGCAGTACTTC,CASSLNRGKFYEQYF,.,TRBJ2-7,TRBV12-3/TRBV12-4,TRBD1
TGTGCCAGCAGTTCTCGTCCTACCGGGCAACTCACAGATACGCAGTATTTT,CASSSRPTGQLTDTQYF,many,TRBJ2-3,TRBV6-2/TRBV6-3,.
TGTGCCAGCAGTCGAGGGCAGGTTGGCGAGACCCAGTACTTC,CASSRGQVGETQYF,many,TRBJ2-5,TRBV6-1,.
TGCAGTGCTCAGACAGGGGCGATGGAGACCCAGTACTTC,CSAQTGAMETQYF,many,TRBJ2-5,TRBV20-1,TRBD1
TGCGCCAGCAGCTCACAGGGTTCTCAAGAGACCCAGTACTTC,CASSSQGSQETQYF,many,TRBJ2-5,TRBV5-1,.
TGTGCCAGCAGCCGCCGGACCTACAATGAGCAGTTCTTC,CASSRRTYNEQFF,many,TRBJ2-1,TRBV13,.
TGCAGTGCGGATTATAGCGGATTCTACGAGCAGTACTTC,CSADYSGFYEQYF,many,TRBJ2-7,TRBV20-1,.
TGTGCCAGCAGCCAAGAGACTAGCGGGGCCCTCACAGATACGCAGTATTTT,CASSQETSGALTDTQYF,many,TRBJ2-3,TRBV4-2,TRBD2
TGCGCCAGCAGCCAAGAGGGCAGGGGGTCTTATAGCAATCAGCCCCAGCATTTT,CASSQEGRGSYSNQPQHF,many,TRBJ1-5,TRBV4-1,TRBD1